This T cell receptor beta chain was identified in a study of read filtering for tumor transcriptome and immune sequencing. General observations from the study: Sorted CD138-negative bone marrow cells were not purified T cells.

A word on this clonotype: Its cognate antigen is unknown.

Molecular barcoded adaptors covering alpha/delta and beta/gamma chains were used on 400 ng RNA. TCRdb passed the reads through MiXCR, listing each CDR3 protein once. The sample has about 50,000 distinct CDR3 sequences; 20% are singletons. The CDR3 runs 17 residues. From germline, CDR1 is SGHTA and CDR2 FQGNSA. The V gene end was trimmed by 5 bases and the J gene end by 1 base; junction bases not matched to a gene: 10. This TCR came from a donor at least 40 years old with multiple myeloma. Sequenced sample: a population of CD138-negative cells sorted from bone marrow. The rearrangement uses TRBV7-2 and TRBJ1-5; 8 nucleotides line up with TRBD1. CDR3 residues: CASSLTSTGASNQPQHF. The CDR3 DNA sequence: TGTGCCAGCAGCCTTACCTCGACAGGGGCGAGCAATCAGCCCCAGCATTTT.